This TCR beta chain was recorded in a study of CDR3 diversity in severe acne (dated by TCRdb to between 2019 and 2020). Library prep was done by PCR. The listed sequencing device is Illumina HiSeq 2000. TCRdb reworked the public reads: Q25 trimming with fastp, MiXCR clone assembly, productive beta chains retained. Merged by CDR3 protein, the rows form single entries marked with the most common genes and DNA. The sample table records about 84,000 distinct CDR3 sequences; 51% of these occur just once. The leading ten clones occupy 13% to 15% of the sample. Many counts were recorded for this clonotype. Its target antigen remains unknown. Per-base qualities were not stored, and no clone one base away is much larger. This sequence originates from a male donor in good health, without acne. Sequenced: blood.

CDR3 protein: CASESRSRVLFF. The DNA is as follows: TGTGCCAGCGAATCGCGGTCGAGGGTACTGTTTTTT. The rearranged chain carries TRBV2 and TRBJ1-4; the D gene is not confidently resolved. The CDR3, cysteine through phenylalanine, is 12 amino acids long. The sequence is cut down to CDR3 DNA, 36 bases in frame from base 1. Trimming takes 8 bases from V and 13 bases from J, and the germline ends sit 17 bases apart. CDR1 SNHLY and CDR2 FYNNEI were looked up in the germline V gene.